This T cell receptor beta chain was identified in a study of blood T cell repertoires in COVID-19. Using immunoSEQ multiplex PCR, the repertoire was profiled, and TCRdb retains in-frame clones only, with some absent. The sample shows some 32,000 clones, around 90% of them seen only once. This CDR3 is 15 amino acids long. Germline V lookup: CDR1 SGHVS, CDR2 FQNEAQ. The rearrangement joins TRBV7-8 to TRBJ2-3; 8 bases map to TRBD2. The receptor was derived from a human donor in a cohort sampled during active COVID-19. What was sequenced was peripheral blood. CDR3 nucleotides: TGTGCAGGGGGGAGCGGGGGTACACGGACAGATACGCAGTATTTT. Translation: CAGGSGGTRTDTQYF.